This is a list of T cell receptor beta chains from one sample in a study of T cell responses to AZD1222 COVID-19 vaccine. TCRdb's table, derived via immunoSEQ multiplex PCR, lists solely in-frame clones and lacks some. The sample records about 28,000 clones, about 89% being singletons. Sequencing was performed on peripheral blood, taken on day 0 of AZD1222 vaccination. The receptor set was obtained from an adult in good health. Each CDR3 is given with its conserved first and last residue. Fields, in order: V gene, D gene, clone size, J gene, CDR3 protein, CDR3 DNA. D genes are given only for firm matches. Clone size is stated in some rows and not others, as once, few, many or a class when expanded.

v_call: TRBV6-5; d_call: -; clone_size: -; j_call: TRBJ2-7; cdr3_aa: CASCPGWGTFYEQYF; cdr3_nt: TGTGCCAGCTGCCCTGGGTGGGGGACTTTCTACGAGCAGTACTTC
v_call: TRBV19; d_call: TRBD1; clone_size: -; j_call: TRBJ2-1; cdr3_aa: CASSQMTGSNEQFF; cdr3_nt: TGTGCCAGTAGCCAGATGACAGGGAGCAATGAGCAGTTCTTC
v_call: TRBV5-1; d_call: TRBD2; clone_size: -; j_call: TRBJ2-1; cdr3_aa: CASSLAGRYNEQFF; cdr3_nt: TGCGCCAGCAGTTTAGCGGGGCGCTACAATGAGCAGTTCTTC
v_call: TRBV2; d_call: -; clone_size: -; j_call: TRBJ1-6; cdr3_aa: CASSASPYSPLHF; cdr3_nt: TGTGCCAGCAGTGCTTCGCCCTATTCACCCCTCCACTTT
v_call: TRBV6-2/TRBV6-3; d_call: -; clone_size: -; j_call: TRBJ1-5; cdr3_aa: CASSYPDRSRTQHF; cdr3_nt: TGTGCCAGCAGTTACCCGGACCGGTCCAGGACCCAGCATTTT
v_call: TRBV3-1/TRBV3-2; d_call: TRBD2; clone_size: -; j_call: TRBJ2-5; cdr3_aa: CASSRRTSGSGETQYF; cdr3_nt: TGTGCCAGCAGCCGACGGACTAGCGGGAGCGGAGAGACCCAGTACTTC
v_call: TRBV6-1; d_call: -; clone_size: -; j_call: TRBJ2-6; cdr3_aa: CASSENWLTSGANVLTF; cdr3_nt: TGTGCCAGCAGTGAAAACTGGCTGACCTCTGGGGCCAACGTCCTGACTTTC
v_call: TRBV9; d_call: TRBD1; clone_size: -; j_call: TRBJ2-1; cdr3_aa: CASSTQGLSYNEQFF; cdr3_nt: TGTGCCAGCAGCACACAGGGGCTTTCCTACAATGAGCAGTTCTTC
v_call: TRBV19; d_call: TRBD1; clone_size: -; j_call: TRBJ1-1; cdr3_aa: CASSVTGGNTEAFF; cdr3_nt: TGTGCCAGTAGTGTCACAGGGGGGAACACTGAAGCTTTCTTT
v_call: TRBV12-3/TRBV12-4; d_call: TRBD1; clone_size: -; j_call: TRBJ1-2; cdr3_aa: CASSPDRGRGYTF; cdr3_nt: TGTGCCAGCAGCCCCGACAGGGGACGCGGCTACACCTTC
v_call: TRBV19; d_call: TRBD1; clone_size: -; j_call: TRBJ2-7; cdr3_aa: CASSTGTGATHEQYF; cdr3_nt: TGTGCCAGTAGTACCGGGACAGGGGCGACACACGAGCAGTACTTC
v_call: TRBV27; d_call: TRBD2; clone_size: -; j_call: TRBJ2-7; cdr3_aa: CASSLGLAGAYYEQYF; cdr3_nt: TGTGCCAGCAGTCTGGGACTAGCGGGAGCTTACTACGAGCAGTACTTC
v_call: TRBV6-5; d_call: TRBD1; clone_size: -; j_call: TRBJ1-4; cdr3_aa: CASDRDGVVDEKLFF; cdr3_nt: TGTGCCAGCGACAGGGATGGGGTCGTTGATGAAAAACTGTTTTTT
v_call: TRBV27; d_call: -; clone_size: once; j_call: TRBJ1-2; cdr3_aa: CASSFGGGAYGYTF; cdr3_nt: TGTGCCAGCAGTTTTGGAGGGGGGGCCTATGGCTACACCTTC
v_call: TRBV15; d_call: TRBD2; clone_size: -; j_call: TRBJ2-5; cdr3_aa: CATSRGTSGRRVKETQYF; cdr3_nt: TGTGCCACCAGCAGAGGGACTAGCGGGAGAAGAGTAAAAGAGACCCAGTACTTC
v_call: TRBV7-2; d_call: TRBD2; clone_size: -; j_call: TRBJ2-3; cdr3_aa: CASSPRLAGVLDTQYF; cdr3_nt: TGTGCCAGCAGCCCTCGCCTAGCGGGAGTCCTAGATACGCAGTATTTT
v_call: TRBV4-3; d_call: TRBD2; clone_size: -; j_call: TRBJ2-1; cdr3_aa: CASSQELLGGYNEQFF; cdr3_nt: TGCGCCAGCAGCCAAGAACTTCTGGGGGGGTACAATGAGCAGTTCTTC
v_call: TRBV5-4; d_call: TRBD1; clone_size: -; j_call: TRBJ2-1; cdr3_aa: CASKGQGGYNEQFF; cdr3_nt: TGTGCCAGCAAGGGACAGGGAGGTTACAATGAGCAGTTCTTC
v_call: TRBV5-1; d_call: TRBD1; clone_size: -; j_call: TRBJ1-5; cdr3_aa: CASSLDTGGGQPQHF; cdr3_nt: TGCGCCAGCAGCTTGGATACAGGGGGAGGTCAGCCCCAGCATTTT
v_call: TRBV30; d_call: -; clone_size: -; j_call: TRBJ1-1; cdr3_aa: CAWSGGGARTEAFF; cdr3_nt: TGTGCCTGGAGTGGCGGAGGGGCTCGTACTGAAGCTTTCTTT
v_call: TRBV30; d_call: TRBD1; clone_size: -; j_call: TRBJ1-1; cdr3_aa: CAWGEGALEAFF; cdr3_nt: TGTGCCTGGGGGGAGGGGGCACTTGAAGCTTTCTTT
v_call: TRBV19; d_call: -; clone_size: -; j_call: TRBJ1-5; cdr3_aa: CASSIFIGRGQPQHF; cdr3_nt: TGTGCCAGTAGTATATTTATAGGAAGGGGTCAGCCCCAGCATTTT
v_call: TRBV7-2; d_call: -; clone_size: -; j_call: TRBJ2-2; cdr3_aa: CASSLDTRDTGELFF; cdr3_nt: TGTGCCAGCAGCTTAGACACCCGGGACACCGGGGAGCTGTTTTTT
v_call: TRBV9; d_call: -; clone_size: -; j_call: TRBJ2-2; cdr3_aa: CASSLRSGNTGELFF; cdr3_nt: TGTGCCAGCAGCTTGAGAAGCGGTAACACCGGGGAGCTGTTTTTT
v_call: TRBV27; d_call: TRBD1; clone_size: -; j_call: TRBJ1-5; cdr3_aa: CASGRTGLNQPQHF; cdr3_nt: TGTGCCAGCGGGAGGACAGGGCTCAATCAGCCCCAGCATTTT
v_call: TRBV5-1; d_call: TRBD2; clone_size: -; j_call: TRBJ2-7; cdr3_aa: CASSFGTSGRLYEQYF; cdr3_nt: TGCGCCAGCAGCTTCGGGACTAGCGGGAGGCTCTACGAGCAGTACTTC
v_call: TRBV28; d_call: -; clone_size: -; j_call: TRBJ2-2; cdr3_aa: CASSWDSEGGELFF; cdr3_nt: TGTGCCAGCAGTTGGGATAGCGAGGGGGGGGAGCTGTTTTTT
v_call: TRBV7-7; d_call: -; clone_size: -; j_call: TRBJ2-7; cdr3_aa: CASSLLPGSYEQYF; cdr3_nt: TGTGCTAGCAGCCTCCTCCCAGGCTCCTACGAGCAGTACTTC
v_call: TRBV6-1; d_call: -; clone_size: -; j_call: TRBJ1-5; cdr3_aa: CASSEAPGLQPQHF; cdr3_nt: TGTGCCAGCAGTGAAGCCCCGGGGTTACAGCCCCAGCATTTT